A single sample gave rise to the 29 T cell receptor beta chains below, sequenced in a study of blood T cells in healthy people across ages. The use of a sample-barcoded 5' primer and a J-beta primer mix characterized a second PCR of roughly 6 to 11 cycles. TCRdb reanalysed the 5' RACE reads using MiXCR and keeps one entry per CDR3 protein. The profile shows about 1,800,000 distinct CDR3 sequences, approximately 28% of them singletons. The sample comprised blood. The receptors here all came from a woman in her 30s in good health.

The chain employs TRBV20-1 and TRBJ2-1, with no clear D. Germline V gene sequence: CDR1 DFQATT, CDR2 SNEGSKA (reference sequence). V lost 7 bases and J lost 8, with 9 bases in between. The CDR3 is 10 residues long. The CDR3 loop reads CSVPMDEQFF. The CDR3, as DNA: TGCAGTGTCCCCATGGATGAGCAGTTCTTC.

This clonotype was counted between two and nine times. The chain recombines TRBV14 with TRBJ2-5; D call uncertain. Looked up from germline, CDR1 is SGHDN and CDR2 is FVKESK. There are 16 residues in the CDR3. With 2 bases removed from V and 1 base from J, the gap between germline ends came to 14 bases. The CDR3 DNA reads TGTGCCAGCAGCCAATTGGGCCGTTTCGGCCAAGAGACCCAGTACTTC. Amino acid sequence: CASSQLGRFGQETQYF.

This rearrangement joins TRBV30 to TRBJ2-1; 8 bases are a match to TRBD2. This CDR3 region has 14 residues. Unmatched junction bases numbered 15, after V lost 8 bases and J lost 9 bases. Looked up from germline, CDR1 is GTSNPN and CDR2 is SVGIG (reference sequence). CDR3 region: CAGQAGAPGGEQFF. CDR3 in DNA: TGTGCCGGACAAGCGGGAGCCCCCGGTGGTGAGCAGTTCTTC.

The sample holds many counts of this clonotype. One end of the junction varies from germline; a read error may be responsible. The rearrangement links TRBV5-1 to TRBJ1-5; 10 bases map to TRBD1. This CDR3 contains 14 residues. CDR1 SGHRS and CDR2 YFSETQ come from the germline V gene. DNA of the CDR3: TGTGCCAGCAGTGCCGGGACAGGGGACCAGCCCCAGCATTTT. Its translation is CASSAGTGDQPQHF.

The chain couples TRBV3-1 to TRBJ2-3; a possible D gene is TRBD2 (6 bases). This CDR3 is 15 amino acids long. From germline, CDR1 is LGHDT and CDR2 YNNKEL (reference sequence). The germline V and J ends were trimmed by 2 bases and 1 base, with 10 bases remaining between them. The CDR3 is CASSQRRGRTDTQYF. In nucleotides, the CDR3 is TGTGCCAGCAGCCAAAGGAGGGGACGCACAGATACGCAGTATTTT.

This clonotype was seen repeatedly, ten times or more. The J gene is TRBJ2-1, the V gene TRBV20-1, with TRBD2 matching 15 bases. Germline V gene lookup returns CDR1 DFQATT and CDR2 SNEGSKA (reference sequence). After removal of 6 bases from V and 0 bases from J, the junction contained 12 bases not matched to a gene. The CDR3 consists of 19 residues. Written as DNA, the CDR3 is TGCAGTGCATCTCCCGGGACTAGCGGGAGGCCCTTCTCCTACAATGAGCAGTTCTTC. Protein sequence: CSASPGTSGRPFSYNEQFF.

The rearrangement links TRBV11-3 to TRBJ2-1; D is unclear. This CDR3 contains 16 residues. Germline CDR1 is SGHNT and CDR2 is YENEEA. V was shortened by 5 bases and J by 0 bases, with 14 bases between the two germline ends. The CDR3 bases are TGTGCCAGCAGCCCCTTAGCAGAGAGCTCCTACAATGAGCAGTTCTTC. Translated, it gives CASSPLAESSYNEQFF.

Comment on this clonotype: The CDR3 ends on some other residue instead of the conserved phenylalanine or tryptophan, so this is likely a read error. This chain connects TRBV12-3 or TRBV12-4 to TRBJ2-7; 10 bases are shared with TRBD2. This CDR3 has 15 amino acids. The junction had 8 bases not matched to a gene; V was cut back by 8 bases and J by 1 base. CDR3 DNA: TGTGCCAGCCGGACTAGCGGAGGGGGATCCTACGAGCAGTACTCC. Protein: CASRTSGGGSYEQYS.

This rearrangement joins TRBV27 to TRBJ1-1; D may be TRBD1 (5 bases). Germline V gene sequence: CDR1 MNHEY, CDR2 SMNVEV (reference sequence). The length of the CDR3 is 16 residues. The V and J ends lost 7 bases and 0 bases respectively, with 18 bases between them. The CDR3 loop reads CASIYATQGVNTEAFF. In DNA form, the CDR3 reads TGTGCCAGCATTTATGCCACCCAAGGGGTGAACACTGAAGCTTTCTTT.

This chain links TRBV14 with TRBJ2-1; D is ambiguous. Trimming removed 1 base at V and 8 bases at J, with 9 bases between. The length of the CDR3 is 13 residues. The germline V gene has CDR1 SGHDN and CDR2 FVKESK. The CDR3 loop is CASSQALLYEQFF. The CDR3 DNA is TGTGCCAGCAGCCAAGCTTTACTGTATGAGCAGTTCTTC. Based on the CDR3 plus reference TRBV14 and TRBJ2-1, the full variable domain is EAGVTQFPSHSVIEKGQTVTLRCDPISGHDNLYWYRRVMGKEIKFLLHFVKESKQDESGMPNNRFLAERTGGTYSTLKVQPAELEDSGVYFCASSQALLYEQFFGPGTRLTVL.

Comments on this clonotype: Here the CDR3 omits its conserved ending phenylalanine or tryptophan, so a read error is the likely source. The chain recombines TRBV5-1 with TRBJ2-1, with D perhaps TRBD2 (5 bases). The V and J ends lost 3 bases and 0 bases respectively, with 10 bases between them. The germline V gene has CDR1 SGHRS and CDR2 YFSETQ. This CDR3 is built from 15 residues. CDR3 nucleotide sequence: TGCGCCAGCAGCTCCGGTGACTACTCCTACAATGAGCAGTTCTGC. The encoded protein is CASSSGDYSYNEQFC.

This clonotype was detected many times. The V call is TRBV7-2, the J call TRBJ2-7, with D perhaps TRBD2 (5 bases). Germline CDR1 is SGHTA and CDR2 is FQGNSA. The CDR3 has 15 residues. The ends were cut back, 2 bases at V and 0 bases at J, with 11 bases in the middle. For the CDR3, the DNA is TGTGCCAGCAGCTTAATGGCGGCGGGCTCCTACGAGCAGTACTTC. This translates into CASSLMAAGSYEQYF.

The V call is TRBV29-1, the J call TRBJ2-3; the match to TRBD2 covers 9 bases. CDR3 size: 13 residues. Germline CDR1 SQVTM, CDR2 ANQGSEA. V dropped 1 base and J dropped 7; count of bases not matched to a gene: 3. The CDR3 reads CSVEGGGVNTQYF. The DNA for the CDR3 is TGCAGCGTTGAAGGCGGGGGGGTAAATACGCAGTATTTT.

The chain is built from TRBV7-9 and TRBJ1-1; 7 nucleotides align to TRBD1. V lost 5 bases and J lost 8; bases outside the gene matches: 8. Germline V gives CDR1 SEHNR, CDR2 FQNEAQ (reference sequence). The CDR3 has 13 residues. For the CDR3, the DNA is TGTGCCAGCAGCCCGACAGGGCTCTTGGAAGCTTTCTTT. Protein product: CASSPTGLLEAFF.

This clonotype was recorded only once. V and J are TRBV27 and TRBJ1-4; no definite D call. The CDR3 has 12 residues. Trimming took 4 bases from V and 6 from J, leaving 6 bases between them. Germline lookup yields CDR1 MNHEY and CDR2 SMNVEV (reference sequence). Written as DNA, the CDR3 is TGTGCCAGCAGTTCGCAGGATGAAAAACTGTTTTTT. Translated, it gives CASSSQDEKLFF.

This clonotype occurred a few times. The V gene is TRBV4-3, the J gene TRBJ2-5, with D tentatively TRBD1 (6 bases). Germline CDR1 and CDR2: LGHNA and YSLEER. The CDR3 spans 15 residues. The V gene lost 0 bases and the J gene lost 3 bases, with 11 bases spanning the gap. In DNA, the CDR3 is TGCGCCAGCAGCCAAGATATGTACAGGGAAGAGACCCAGTACTTC. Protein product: CASSQDMYREETQYF.

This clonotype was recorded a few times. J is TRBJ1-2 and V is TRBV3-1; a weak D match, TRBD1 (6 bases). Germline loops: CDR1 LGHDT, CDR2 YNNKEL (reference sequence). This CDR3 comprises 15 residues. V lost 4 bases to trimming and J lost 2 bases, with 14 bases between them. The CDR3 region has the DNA TGTGCCAGCAGCCGAAACCGGGACAACAACTATGGCTACACCTTC. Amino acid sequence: CASSRNRDNNYGYTF.

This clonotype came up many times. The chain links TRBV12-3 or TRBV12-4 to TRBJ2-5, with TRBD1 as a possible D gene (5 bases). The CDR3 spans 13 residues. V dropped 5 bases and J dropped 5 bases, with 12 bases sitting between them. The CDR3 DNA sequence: TGTGCCAGCAGTACCAGGGATCCGGAGACCCAGTACTTC. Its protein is CASSTRDPETQYF.

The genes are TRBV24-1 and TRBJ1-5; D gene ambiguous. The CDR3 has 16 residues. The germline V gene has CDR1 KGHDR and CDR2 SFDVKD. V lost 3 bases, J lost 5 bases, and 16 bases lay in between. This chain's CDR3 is CATSDATDVAYQPQHF. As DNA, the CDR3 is TGTGCCACCAGTGATGCGACGGACGTGGCGTATCAGCCCCAGCATTTT.

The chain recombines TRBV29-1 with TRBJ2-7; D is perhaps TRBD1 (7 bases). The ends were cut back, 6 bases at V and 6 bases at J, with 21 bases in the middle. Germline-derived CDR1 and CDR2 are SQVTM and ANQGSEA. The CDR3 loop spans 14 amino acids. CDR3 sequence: CSVAGRQGGGEQYF. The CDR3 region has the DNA TGCAGCGTGGCCGGTCGACAGGGAGGAGGCGAGCAGTACTTC.

CDR3 coding DNA: TGTGCCACCAGCAGAGATCCGGCCAAGGATACGCAGTATTTT. This encodes CATSRDPAKDTQYF. The V gene is TRBV15, the J gene TRBJ2-3; D is uncertain. V lost 0 bases, J lost 6 bases, and 10 bases lay in between. The CDR3 loop spans 14 amino acids. The germline V gene encodes CDR1 LNHNV and CDR2 YYDKDF (reference sequence).

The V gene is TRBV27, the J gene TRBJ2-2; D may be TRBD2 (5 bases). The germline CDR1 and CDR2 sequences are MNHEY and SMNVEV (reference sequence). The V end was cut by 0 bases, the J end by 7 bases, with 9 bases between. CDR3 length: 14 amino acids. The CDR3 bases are TGTGCCAGCAGTTTATCGATAGACTACGGGGAGCTGTTTTTT. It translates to CASSLSIDYGELFF.

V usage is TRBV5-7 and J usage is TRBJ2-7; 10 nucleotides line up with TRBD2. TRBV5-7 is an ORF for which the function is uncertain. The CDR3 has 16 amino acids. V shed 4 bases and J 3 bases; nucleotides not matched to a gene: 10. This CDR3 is CASSPNQREGLYEQYF. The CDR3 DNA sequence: TGTGCCAGCAGCCCAAACCAGCGGGAGGGCCTCTACGAGCAGTACTTC.

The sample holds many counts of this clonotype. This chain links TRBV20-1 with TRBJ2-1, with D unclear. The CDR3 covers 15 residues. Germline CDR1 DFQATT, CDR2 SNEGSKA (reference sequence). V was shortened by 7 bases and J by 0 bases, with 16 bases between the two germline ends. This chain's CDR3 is CSVTDGGSSYNEQFF. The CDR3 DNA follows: TGCAGTGTAACCGACGGCGGTAGCTCCTACAATGAGCAGTTCTTC.

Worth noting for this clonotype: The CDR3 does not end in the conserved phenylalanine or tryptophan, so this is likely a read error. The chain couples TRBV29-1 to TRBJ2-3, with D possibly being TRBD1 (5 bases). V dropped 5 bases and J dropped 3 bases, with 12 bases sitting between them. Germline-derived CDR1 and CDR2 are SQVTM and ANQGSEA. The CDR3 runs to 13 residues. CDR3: CSVQGVVTDTQYL. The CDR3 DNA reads TGCAGCGTTCAAGGGGTTGTAACAGATACGCAGTATCTT.

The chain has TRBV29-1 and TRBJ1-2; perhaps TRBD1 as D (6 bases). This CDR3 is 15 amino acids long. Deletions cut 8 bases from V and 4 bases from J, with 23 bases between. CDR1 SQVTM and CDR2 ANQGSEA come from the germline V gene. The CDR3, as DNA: TGCAGCACTCATAAACCCGCCGGGACACGCTATGGCTACACCTTC. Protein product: CSTHKPAGTRYGYTF.

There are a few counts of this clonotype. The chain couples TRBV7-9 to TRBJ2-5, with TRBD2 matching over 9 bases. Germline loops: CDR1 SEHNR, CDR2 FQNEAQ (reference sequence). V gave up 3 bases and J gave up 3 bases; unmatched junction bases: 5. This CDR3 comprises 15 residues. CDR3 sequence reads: CASSFPGLAEETQYF. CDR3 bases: TGTGCCAGCAGCTTCCCGGGACTAGCAGAAGAGACCCAGTACTTC.

CDR3 region: CASSPIAGGETQYF. The CDR3 nucleotides read TGCGCCAGCAGCCCAATAGCCGGGGGGGAGACCCAGTACTTC. The chain couples TRBV5-1 to TRBJ2-5, with 7 bases fitting TRBD2. Losses at the gene ends were 4 bases for V and 5 bases for J; bases not matched to a gene: 8. The length of the CDR3 is 14 residues. CDR1 is SGHRS and CDR2 is YFSETQ in the germline V gene.

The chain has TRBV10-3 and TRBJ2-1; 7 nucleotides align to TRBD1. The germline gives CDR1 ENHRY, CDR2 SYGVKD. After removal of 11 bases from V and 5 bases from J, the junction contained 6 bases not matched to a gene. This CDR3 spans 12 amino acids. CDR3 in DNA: TGTGCCGTCAAAGACAGGGACAATGAGCAGTTCTTC. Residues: CAVKDRDNEQFF.